This T cell receptor (beta chain) was sequenced during a study of Graves' ophthalmopathy and Graves' hyperthyroidism. Study-level information: Before any treatment was given, at initial diagnosis, peripheral blood was collected. Study-wide points: Distinction of ophthalmopathy from stable hyperthyroidism by a 13-signature model reached 85% to 90% sensitivity and 70% to 83% specificity.

The sequenced template was RNA, covering the TCR beta CDR3 region. Second-round multiplex PCR followed a first-round RT-PCR using HTBI primers. TCRdb redid the calling of the multiplex PCR reads with MiXCR, one entry per CDR3 protein. The data show under 400,000 distinct CDR3 sequences, with 17% seen just once and 9% to 15% held by the top ten. Certain patients, namely those with other autoimmune diseases, uncontrolled infections, pregnancy or lactation, were excluded. This clonotype was seen ten or more times. The target antigen is unknown. V shed 2 bases and J shed 6 bases, with 11 bases lying between them. Germline V CDR1 and CDR2: SGHTA, FQGNSA. The CDR3 has 13 residues.

The sequenced sample was peripheral blood. This sequence was found in an adult man with Graves' ophthalmopathy. This chain joins TRBV7-2 and TRBJ2-7; no firm D call. This chain's CDR3 is CASSLQVAREQYF. The CDR3 DNA reads as TGTGCCAGCAGCTTACAGGTTGCGCGCGAGCAGTACTTC. Full variable domain (missing parts from reference TRBV7-2 and TRBJ2-7): GAGVSQSPSNKVTEKGKDVELRCDPISGHTALYWYRQSLGQGLEFLIYFQGNSAPDKSGLPSDRFSAERTGGSVSTLTIQRTQQEDSAVYLCASSLQVAREQYFGPGTRLTVT.